One and the same sample provided the 25 T cell receptor beta chains below, sequenced in a study of TIL therapy for anti-PD-1-resistant metastatic lung cancer. This was the immunoSEQ v3 assay. Clones were read by immunoSEQ multiplex PCR, and TCRdb kept only the in-frame ones, dropping some. The sample includes approximately 22,000 clones, 70% to 85% of them seen just once. Sample time point: pre-treatment sample, taken before nivolumab and TIL therapy. Specimen: blood, collected at baseline. These receptors were taken from a person aged 30 to 80 with non-small cell lung cancer.

The chain is built from TRBV2 and TRBJ2-6; 7 nucleotides line up with TRBD2. The CDR3 sequence is 18 residues long. Germline loops: CDR1 SNHLY, CDR2 FYNNEI. The V gene end was trimmed by 10 bases and the J gene end by 0 bases; junction bases not matched to a gene: 15. CDR3 sequence (DNA): TGTGCCACCCCAGGCCAAGGGAGGGTCTTCTCTGGGGCCAACGTCCTGACTTTC. Its protein is CATPGQGRVFSGANVLTF.

This clone appeared a few times. The chain recombines TRBV2 with TRBJ1-2; possibly TRBD1 for D (5 bases). Trimming removed 6 bases from V and 2 bases from J, with 7 bases in between. This CDR3 region has 12 residues. CDR1 and CDR2 from the germline V gene are SNHLY and FYNNEI. CDR3 coding DNA: TGTGCCAGCAGGCGGGGGAACTATGGCTACACCTTC. This codes for CASRRGNYGYTF.

This chain links TRBV5-5 with TRBJ2-1; 11 bases match TRBD2. J was trimmed by 4 bases and V by 4 bases; bases with no gene match: 4. The germline V gene has CDR1 SGHKS and CDR2 YYEKEE (reference sequence). This CDR3 has 15 residues. The CDR3, as DNA: TGTGCCAGCAGCACTCGACTAGCGGGATACAATGAGCAGTTCTTC. Its protein is CASSTRLAGYNEQFF.

This clone was detected only once. This chain joins TRBV5-8 and TRBJ1-5, with D unclear. Trimming took off 4 bases at V and 0 bases at J, with 11 bases between the two ends. The CDR3 totals 15 residues. CDR1 and CDR2 (germline): SGHTS, YDEGEE. The CDR3 DNA reads TGTGCCAGCAGCGACGACATTTATAGCAATCAGCCCCAGCATTTT. Residues: CASSDDIYSNQPQHF.

There are a few counts of this clone. One end of the junction is discordant with germline, which a read error may explain. Written as DNA, the CDR3 is TGTGCCACCAGCGATTCGGACCATGAGCAGTTCTTC. Encoded protein: CATSDSDHEQFF. The V and J genes are TRBV24-1 and TRBJ2-1; D gene unclear. This CDR3 has 12 residues. Germline CDR1 KGHDR, CDR2 SFDVKD.

In the case of this clone: The same CDR3 can be traced to other DNA sequences in this sample. The rearrangement joins TRBV3-1 (or the pseudogene TRBV3-2) to TRBJ2-7; perhaps TRBD2 as D (6 bases). Germline CDR1 and CDR2: LGHDT and YNNKEL (reference sequence). The CDR3 totals 14 residues. V lost 4 bases and J 2 bases, leaving 12 bases between the germline ends. CDR3 sequence reads: CASSLPGLTYEQYF. DNA for the CDR3: TGTGCCAGCAGCCTACCGGGACTTACCTACGAGCAGTACTTC.

The rearrangement joins TRBV27 to TRBJ2-7; 7 bases fit TRBD2. Per germline, CDR1 MNHEY and CDR2 SMNVEV (reference sequence). The CDR3 length is 17 residues. Germline trimming cut 3 bases from V and 7 bases from J; bases unmatched to any gene: 18. The CDR3: CASSFFPPPGGQEEQYF. Written as DNA, the CDR3 is TGTGCCAGCAGTTTTTTCCCCCCTCCGGGAGGACAAGAAGAGCAGTACTTC.

The J gene is TRBJ2-6, the V gene TRBV6-2 or TRBV6-3; the D is unclear. Germline CDR1 reads MNHEY; CDR2 reads SVGEGT. V was pared by 3 bases and J by 3 bases, with 6 bases between. The CDR3 consists of 14 residues. For the CDR3, the DNA is TGTGCCAGCAGTTATGGCAGTGGGGCCAACGTCCTGACTTTC. Amino acid sequence: CASSYGSGANVLTF.

The chain links TRBV15 to TRBJ2-7; 8 bases align to TRBD2. The germline V gene has CDR1 LNHNV and CDR2 YYDKDF (reference sequence). This CDR3 spans 16 amino acids. With 1 base clipped from V and 6 bases from J, the junction kept 11 bases outside the gene matches. The CDR3 coding sequence is TGTGCCACCAGCAGAGGAGGGGCGGGAGGTGAGAGCGAGCAGTACTTC. It is translated as CATSRGGAGGESEQYF. Looking up the rest from reference TRBV15 and TRBJ2-7 gives the full variable domain: DAMVIQNPRYQVTQFGKPVTLSCSQTLNHNVMYWYQQKSSQAPKLLFHYYDKDFNNEADTPDNFQSRRPNTSFCFLDIRSPGLGDTAMYLCATSRGGAGGESEQYFGPGTRLTVT.

Comment on this clone: Within the sample, other DNA sequences also encode this same CDR3. The V gene is TRBV6-5, the J gene TRBJ2-1; D is uncertain. Germline CDR1 MNHEY, CDR2 SVGAGI. This CDR3 is 13 amino acids long. V gave up 0 bases and J gave up 4 bases, with 4 bases separating them. This CDR3 reads CASSYSRYNEQFF. The CDR3 nucleotides are TGTGCCAGCAGTTACTCGCGGTACAATGAGCAGTTCTTC.

V usage is TRBV7-2 and J usage is TRBJ2-5; a weak D match, TRBD2 (6 bases). Germline lookup yields CDR1 SGHTA and CDR2 FQGNSA. The CDR3 consists of 16 residues. Trimming shortened V by 2 bases and J by 4 bases, and 17 bases separated the two germline ends. The DNA for the CDR3 is TGTGCCAGCAGCTTACAGACGGGACGGAGGGGAGAGACCCAGTACTTC. Amino acid sequence: CASSLQTGRRGETQYF.

This clone has only a few counts. In the same sample, other DNA sequences code for this CDR3. The chain joins TRBV2 to TRBJ2-3, with 13 bases that match TRBD2. Germline loops: CDR1 SNHLY, CDR2 FYNNEI. With V trimmed by 6 bases and J by 6 bases, 6 bases remained unmatched. This CDR3 contains 15 residues. CDR3 sequence (DNA): TGTGCCAGCAGCCTACTAGCGGGGGGGCGGGATACGCAGTATTTT. Protein sequence: CASSLLAGGRDTQYF.

The chain has TRBV7-9 and TRBJ2-1; 8 bases match TRBD2. Germline V gene sequence: CDR1 SEHNR, CDR2 FQNEAQ (reference sequence). The CDR3 is 16 residues long. Trimming removed 5 bases from V and 8 bases from J; junction bases left unmatched: 14. The CDR3 DNA reads TGTGCCAGCAGCCTTGGAGCCAGCGGGAGCGCGGATGAGCAGTTCTTC. This encodes CASSLGASGSADEQFF.

This chain links TRBV29-1 with TRBJ2-3; D not resolved. The CDR3 sequence is 14 residues long. Germline CDR1 SQVTM, CDR2 ANQGSEA. V gave up 4 bases and J gave up 2 bases, with 13 bases separating them. CDR3 region: CSVGTGPDTDTQYF. CDR3 coding DNA: TGCAGCGTTGGGACCGGGCCCGACACAGATACGCAGTATTTT.

This rearrangement joins TRBV6-2 or TRBV6-3 to TRBJ2-4; 11 positions match TRBD2. From germline, CDR1 is MNHEY and CDR2 SVGEGT. J lost 1 base, V lost 5 bases, and 4 bases had no gene match. The CDR3 has 16 residues. The CDR3 region has the DNA TGTGCCAGCAGTACTAGCGGGAGCGGGGCCAAAAACATTCAGTACTTC. Its protein product is CASSTSGSGAKNIQYF.

The chain is built from TRBV18 and TRBJ1-5; D not certain. The CDR3 runs 15 residues. Trimming took 8 bases from V and 6 from J, leaving 20 bases between them. Germline CDR1 is KGHSH and CDR2 is LQKENI. The CDR3 DNA reads as TGTGCCAGCCGACGGGCCCTGGGTGATGGTCAGCCCCAGCATTTT. Its translation: CASRRALGDGQPQHF.

The chain carries TRBV2 and TRBJ2-5; D uncertain. The V gene lost 6 bases and the J gene lost 4 bases, with 12 bases spanning the gap. Germline values: CDR1 SNHLY, CDR2 FYNNEI. The CDR3 covers 13 residues. The CDR3 region is CASSASRAETQYF. The CDR3 DNA sequence: TGTGCCAGCAGCGCGAGTCGGGCAGAGACCCAGTACTTC.

This clone was counted only a few times. The chain uses TRBV10-3 and TRBJ2-3; 13 bases match TRBD2. Germline V lookup: CDR1 ENHRY, CDR2 SYGVKD. The CDR3 covers 16 residues. V was clipped by 6 bases and J by 4 bases; unmatched bases: 7. In DNA, the CDR3 is TGTGCCATCAGCCTGACTAGCGGGAGGCTCGCAGATACGCAGTATTTT. Translating it yields CAISLTSGRLADTQYF.

V and J are TRBV3-1 (or the pseudogene TRBV3-2) and TRBJ2-5; 7 positions agree with TRBD2. The CDR3 is 13 amino acids. V lost 2 bases, J lost 5 bases, and 2 bases stayed unmatched. Per the germline V gene, CDR1 is LGHDT and CDR2 is YNNKEL (reference sequence). The CDR3 DNA reads as TGTGCCAGCAGCCAATCTAGCGGTGAGACCCAGTACTTC. As protein: CASSQSSGETQYF.

The chain couples TRBV15 to TRBJ2-7, with D hard to call. Germline lookup yields CDR1 LNHNV and CDR2 YYDKDF (reference sequence). CDR3 length: 13 amino acids. The germline V and J ends were trimmed by 0 bases and 5 bases, with 8 bases remaining between them. CDR3 coding DNA: TGTGCCACCAGCAGAGATGTTGGGGACGAGCAGTACGTC. Translating it yields CATSRDVGDEQYV.

The chain couples TRBV4-2 to TRBJ2-5, with TRBD2 as a possible D gene (5 bases). The germline V gene encodes CDR1 LGHNA and CDR2 YNFKEQ. The CDR3 covers 15 residues. Trimming took 4 bases from V and 9 from J, leaving 21 bases between them. The CDR3: CASSPGTERSGPQYF. CDR3 in DNA: TGTGCCAGCAGCCCCGGAACCGAGCGGAGCGGACCCCAGTACTTC.

The chain employs TRBV9 and TRBJ2-2; weak D call: TRBD2 (5 bases). The CDR3 sequence is 14 residues long. Germline-derived CDR1 and CDR2 are SGDLS and YYNGEE. The V end was cut by 0 bases, the J end by 8 bases, with 11 bases between. The CDR3 reads CASSVAGKVGELFF. CDR3 nucleotides: TGTGCCAGCAGCGTAGCGGGGAAAGTGGGGGAGCTGTTTTTT.

The CDR3 nucleotides are TGTGCCAGCAGTGACAGGGGGTCAGGGAACACTGAAGCTTTCTTT. This gives the protein CASSDRGSGNTEAFF. The chain has TRBV6-1 and TRBJ1-1; TRBD1 matches 7 bases. The length of the CDR3 is 15 residues. V gave up 3 bases and J gave up 1 base; unmatched junction bases: 5. The germline V gene encodes CDR1 MNHNS and CDR2 SASEGT.

This rearrangement joins TRBV19 to TRBJ1-3, with D unclear. Trimming removed 9 bases at V and 5 bases at J, with 17 bases between. This CDR3 region has 14 residues. Germline V gives CDR1 LNHDA, CDR2 SQIVND (reference sequence). As DNA, the CDR3 is TGTGCCAGCCGCCGGGTTGAGGACCGAAACACCATATATTTT. Amino acids: CASRRVEDRNTIYF.

The V and J genes are TRBV25-1 and TRBJ2-5, with TRBD2 matching over 13 bases. In germline, CDR1 is MGHDK, CDR2 SYGVNS. The CDR3 contains 18 residues. The ends lost 0 bases at V and 4 bases at J; junction bases unmatched: 8. The CDR3 spells CASSEYGDGLAGVETQYF. The CDR3 DNA follows: TGTGCCAGCAGTGAATATGGGGATGGACTAGCGGGAGTAGAGACCCAGTACTTC.